The following is a TCR beta chain sequence with its context. These data belong to a study of cytomegalovirus exposure and HLA in healthy donors. Some clones are missing from TCRdb's copy, which holds only in-frame ones; the method was immunoSEQ multiplex PCR. The table includes some 170,000 clones, 86% detected once. This CDR3 is built from 12 residues. V was pared by 0 bases and J by 7 bases, with 7 bases between. Per the germline V gene, CDR1 is SQVTM and CDR2 is ANQGSEA. The receptor's source is a man aged 30 to 45 in good health and CMV-seropositive. V usage is TRBV29-1 and J usage is TRBJ2-1, with unresolved D. What was sequenced was PBMCs. The CDR3 DNA is TGCAGCGTTGAAGACCGCAGGAATGAGCAGTTCTTC. Residues: CSVEDRRNEQFF.